The TCR beta chain under discussion was sequenced for a study of cytomegalovirus exposure and HLA in healthy donors. Overall study findings and caveats: In vitro work confirmed that a few CMV-associated chains recognize CMV antigens. Later, an analysis found that TCR clusters from the first cohort tended to co-occur in the 120 or so validation repertoires. Rarity characterized most TCR sequences, yet some public TCRs appeared in many donors.

This CDR3 has 17 residues. Germline V gene data show CDR1 as SGHRS and CDR2 as YFSETQ. V dropped 0 bases and J dropped 5; count of bases not matched to a gene: 10. The protocol was immunoSEQ multiplex PCR, while the TCRdb copy is restricted to in-frame clones and leaves out a portion. The table lists under 250,000 clones, about 93% of them singletons. For this clone: Its target is not known.

This sequence joins TRBV5-1 and TRBJ2-1; 8 nucleotides align to TRBD1. Sequencing was performed on PBMCs. The receptor's source is a woman aged 18-29 years in good health and CMV-seronegative. CDR3 protein: CASSLAAGGLVNNEQFF. Here the CDR3 DNA reads TGCGCCAGCAGCTTGGCGGCAGGGGGCTTGGTGAACAATGAGCAGTTCTTC. Filled out from reference TRBV5-1 and TRBJ2-1, the complete variable domain reads KAGVTQTPRYLIKTRGQQVTLSCSPISGHRSVSWYQQTPGQGLQFLFEYFSETQRNKGNFPGRFSGRQFSNSRSEMNVSTLELGDSALYLCASSLAAGGLVNNEQFFGPGTRLTVL.